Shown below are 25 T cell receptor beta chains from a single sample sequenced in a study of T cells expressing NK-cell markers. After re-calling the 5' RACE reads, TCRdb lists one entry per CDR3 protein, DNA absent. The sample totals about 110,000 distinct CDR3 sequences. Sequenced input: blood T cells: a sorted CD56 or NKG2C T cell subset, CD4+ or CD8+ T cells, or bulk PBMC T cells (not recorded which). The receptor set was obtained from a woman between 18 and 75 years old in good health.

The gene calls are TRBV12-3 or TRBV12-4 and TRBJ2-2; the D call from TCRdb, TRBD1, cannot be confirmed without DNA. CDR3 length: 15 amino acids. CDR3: CATSGGGGGTGELFF.

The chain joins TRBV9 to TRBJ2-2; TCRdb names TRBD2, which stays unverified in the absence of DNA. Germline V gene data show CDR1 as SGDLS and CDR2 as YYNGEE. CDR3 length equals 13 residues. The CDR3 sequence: CASSVWETGELFF.

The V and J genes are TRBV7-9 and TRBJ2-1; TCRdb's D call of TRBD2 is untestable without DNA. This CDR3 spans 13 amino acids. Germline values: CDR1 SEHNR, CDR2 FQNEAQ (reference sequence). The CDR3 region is CASSSREANEQFF.

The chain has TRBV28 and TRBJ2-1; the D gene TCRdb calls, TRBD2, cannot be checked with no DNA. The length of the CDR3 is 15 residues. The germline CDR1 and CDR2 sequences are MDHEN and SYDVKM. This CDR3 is CASSALAGASNEQFF.

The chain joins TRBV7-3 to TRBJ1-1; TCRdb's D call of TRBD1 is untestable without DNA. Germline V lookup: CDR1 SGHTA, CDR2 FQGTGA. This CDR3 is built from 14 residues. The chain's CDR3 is CASSLMARDTEAFF. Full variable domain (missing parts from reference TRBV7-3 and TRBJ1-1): GAGVSQTPSNKVTEKGKYVELRCDPISGHTALYWYRQSLGQGPEFLIYFQGTGAADDSGLPNDRFFAVRPEGSVSTLKIQRTERGDSAVYLCASSLMARDTEAFFGQGTRLTVV.

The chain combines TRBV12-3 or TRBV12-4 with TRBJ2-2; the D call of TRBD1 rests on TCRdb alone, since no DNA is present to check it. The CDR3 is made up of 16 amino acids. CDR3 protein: CASSDRDPARPGELFF.

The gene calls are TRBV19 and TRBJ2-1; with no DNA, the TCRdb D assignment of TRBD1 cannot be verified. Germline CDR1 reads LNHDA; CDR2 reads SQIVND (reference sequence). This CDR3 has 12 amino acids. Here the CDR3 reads CASRTGYNEQFF.

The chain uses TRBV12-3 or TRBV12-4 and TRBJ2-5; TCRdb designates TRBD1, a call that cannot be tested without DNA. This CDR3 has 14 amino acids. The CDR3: CASSLAPGPETQYF.

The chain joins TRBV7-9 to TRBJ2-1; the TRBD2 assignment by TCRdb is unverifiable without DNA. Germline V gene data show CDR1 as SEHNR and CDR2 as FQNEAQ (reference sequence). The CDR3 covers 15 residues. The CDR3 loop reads CASSPPASGSYEQFF.

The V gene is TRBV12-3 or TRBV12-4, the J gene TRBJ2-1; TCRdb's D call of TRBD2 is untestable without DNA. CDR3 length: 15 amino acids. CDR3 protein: CASSPSGGAIYEQFF.

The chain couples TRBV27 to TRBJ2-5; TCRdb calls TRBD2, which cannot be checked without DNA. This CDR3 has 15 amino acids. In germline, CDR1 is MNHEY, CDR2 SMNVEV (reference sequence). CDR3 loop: CASSPSANRQETQYF.

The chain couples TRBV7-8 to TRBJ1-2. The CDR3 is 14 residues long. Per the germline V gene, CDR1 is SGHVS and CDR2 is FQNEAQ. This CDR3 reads CASSLGPAIYGYTF.

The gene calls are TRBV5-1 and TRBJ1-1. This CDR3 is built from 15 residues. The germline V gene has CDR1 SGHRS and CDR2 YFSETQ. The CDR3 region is CASSLVVEMNTEAFF.

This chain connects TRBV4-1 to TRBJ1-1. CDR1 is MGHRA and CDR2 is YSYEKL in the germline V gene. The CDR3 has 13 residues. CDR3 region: CASSPKDDTEAFF.

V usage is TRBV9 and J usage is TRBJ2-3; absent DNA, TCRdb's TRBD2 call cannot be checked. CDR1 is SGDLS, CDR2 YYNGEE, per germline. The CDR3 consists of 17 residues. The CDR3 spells CASSASPGLDSTDTQYF.

CDR3 loop: CASSQDVGLGEETQYF. The rearrangement links TRBV3-1 to TRBJ2-5; the D gene TCRdb calls, TRBD2, cannot be checked with no DNA. The V gene's germline CDR1 is LGHDT and CDR2 YNNKEL (reference sequence). This CDR3 has 16 amino acids.

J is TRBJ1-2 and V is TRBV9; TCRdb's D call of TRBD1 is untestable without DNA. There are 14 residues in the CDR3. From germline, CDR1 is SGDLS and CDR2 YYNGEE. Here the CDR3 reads CASSVEGALYGYTF.

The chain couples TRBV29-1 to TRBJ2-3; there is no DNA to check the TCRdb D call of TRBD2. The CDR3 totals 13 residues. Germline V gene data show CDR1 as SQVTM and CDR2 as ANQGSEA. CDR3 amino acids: CSPRLAETDTQYF.

CDR3 sequence reads: CARMWTARRDTEAFF. The chain joins TRBV19 to TRBJ1-1. Germline CDR1 is LNHDA and CDR2 is SQIVND (reference sequence). There are 15 residues in the CDR3.

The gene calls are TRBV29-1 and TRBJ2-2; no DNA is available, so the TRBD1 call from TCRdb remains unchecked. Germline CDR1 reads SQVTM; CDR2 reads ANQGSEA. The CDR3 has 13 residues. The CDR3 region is CSVVQGDTGELFF.

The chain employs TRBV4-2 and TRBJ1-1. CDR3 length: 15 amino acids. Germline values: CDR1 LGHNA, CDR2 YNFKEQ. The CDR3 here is CASSQDRWRNTEAFF.

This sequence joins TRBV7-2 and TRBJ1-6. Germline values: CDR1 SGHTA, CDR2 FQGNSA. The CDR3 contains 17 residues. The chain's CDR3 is CASSLAPQSSYNSPLHF.

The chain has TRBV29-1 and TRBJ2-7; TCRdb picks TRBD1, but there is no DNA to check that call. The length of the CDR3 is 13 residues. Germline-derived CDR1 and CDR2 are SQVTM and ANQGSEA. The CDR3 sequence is CSVPDGTGYEQYF.

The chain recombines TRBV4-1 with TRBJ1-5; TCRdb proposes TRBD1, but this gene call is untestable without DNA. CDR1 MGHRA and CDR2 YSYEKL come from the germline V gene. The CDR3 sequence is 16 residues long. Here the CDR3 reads CASSQGGGLGNQPQHF.

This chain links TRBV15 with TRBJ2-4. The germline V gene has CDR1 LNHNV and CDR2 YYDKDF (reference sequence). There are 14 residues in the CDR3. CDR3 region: CATSVRIAKNIQYF.